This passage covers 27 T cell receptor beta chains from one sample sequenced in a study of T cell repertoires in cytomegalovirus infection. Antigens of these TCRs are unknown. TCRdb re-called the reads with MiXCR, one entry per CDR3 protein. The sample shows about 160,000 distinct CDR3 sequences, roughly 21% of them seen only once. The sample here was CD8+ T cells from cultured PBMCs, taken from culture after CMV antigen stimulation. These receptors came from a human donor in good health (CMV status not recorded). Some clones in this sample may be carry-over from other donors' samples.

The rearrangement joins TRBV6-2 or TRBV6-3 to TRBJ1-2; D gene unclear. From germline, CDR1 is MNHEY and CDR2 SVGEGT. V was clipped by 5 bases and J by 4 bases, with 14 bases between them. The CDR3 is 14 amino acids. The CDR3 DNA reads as TGTGCCAGCAGTCAGAGAAGAACGGGCTATGGCTACACCTTC. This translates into CASSQRRTGYGYTF.

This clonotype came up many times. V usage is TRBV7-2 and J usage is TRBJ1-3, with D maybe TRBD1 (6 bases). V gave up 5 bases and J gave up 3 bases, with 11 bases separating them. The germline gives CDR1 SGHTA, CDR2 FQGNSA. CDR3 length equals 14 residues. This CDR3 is CASSPKTGGNTIYF. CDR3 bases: TGTGCCAGCAGCCCAAAGACAGGTGGAAACACCATATATTTT. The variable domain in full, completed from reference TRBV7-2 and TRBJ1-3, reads GAGVSQSPSNKVTEKGKDVELRCDPISGHTALYWYRQSLGQGLEFLIYFQGNSAPDKSGLPSDRFSAERTGGSVSTLTIQRTQQEDSAVYLCASSPKTGGNTIYFGEGSWLTVV.

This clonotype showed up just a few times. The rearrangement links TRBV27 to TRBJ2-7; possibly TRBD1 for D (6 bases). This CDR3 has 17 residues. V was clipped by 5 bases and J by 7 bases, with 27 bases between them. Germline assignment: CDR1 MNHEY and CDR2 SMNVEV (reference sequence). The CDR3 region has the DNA TGTGCCAGCAGTCAGCAGCAACCGGGACATCCTCGGTGGGAGCAGTACTTC. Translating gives CASSQQQPGHPRWEQYF.

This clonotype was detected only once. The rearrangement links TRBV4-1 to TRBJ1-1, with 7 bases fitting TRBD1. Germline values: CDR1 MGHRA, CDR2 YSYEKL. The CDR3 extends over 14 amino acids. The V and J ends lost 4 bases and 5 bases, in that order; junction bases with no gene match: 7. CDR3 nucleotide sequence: TGCGCCAGCAGCCGGGAGGGGGCGCGGACTGAAGCTTTCTTT. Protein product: CASSREGARTEAFF.

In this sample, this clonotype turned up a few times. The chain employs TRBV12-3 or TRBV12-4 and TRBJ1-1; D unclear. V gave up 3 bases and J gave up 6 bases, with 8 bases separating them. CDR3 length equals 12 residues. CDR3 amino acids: CASSFGVPEAFF. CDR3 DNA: TGTGCCAGCAGTTTTGGGGTCCCTGAAGCTTTCTTT.

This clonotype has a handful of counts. DNA for the CDR3: TGTGCCAGCAGGGAAAACAATGAGCAGTTCTTC. Protein: CASRENNEQFF. The chain couples TRBV12-3 or TRBV12-4 to TRBJ2-1; no clear D gene. CDR3 length: 11 amino acids. V was trimmed by 6 bases and J by 5 bases, leaving 5 bases between them.

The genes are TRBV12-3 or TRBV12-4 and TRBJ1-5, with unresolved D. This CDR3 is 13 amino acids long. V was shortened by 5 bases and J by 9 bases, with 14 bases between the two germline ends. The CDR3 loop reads CASSPGMIGPQHF. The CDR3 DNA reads TGTGCCAGCAGTCCGGGTATGATTGGGCCCCAGCATTTT.

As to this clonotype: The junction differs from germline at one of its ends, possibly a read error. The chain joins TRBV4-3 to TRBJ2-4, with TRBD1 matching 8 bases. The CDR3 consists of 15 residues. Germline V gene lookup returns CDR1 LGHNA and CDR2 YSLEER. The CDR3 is CASSQSDRAKNSQYF. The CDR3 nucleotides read TGCGCCAGCAGCCAATCGGACAGGGCTAAAAACAGTCAGTACTTC.

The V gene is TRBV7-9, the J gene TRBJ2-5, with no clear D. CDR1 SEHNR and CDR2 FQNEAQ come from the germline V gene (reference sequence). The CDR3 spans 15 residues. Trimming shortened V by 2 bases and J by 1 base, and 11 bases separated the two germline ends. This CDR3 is CASSLCQDSQETQYF. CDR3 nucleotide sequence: TGTGCCAGCAGCTTATGTCAGGATAGCCAAGAGACCCAGTACTTC.

CDR3 nucleotides: TGTGCCAGCAGCTTAGAGACAGGGGGCGAAAAACTGTTTTTT. Amino acids: CASSLETGGEKLFF. This sequence joins TRBV7-2 and TRBJ1-4; TRBD1 matches 10 bases. Losses at the gene ends were 1 base for V and 8 bases for J; bases not matched to a gene: 1. Germline CDR1 is SGHTA and CDR2 is FQGNSA. This CDR3 has 14 residues.

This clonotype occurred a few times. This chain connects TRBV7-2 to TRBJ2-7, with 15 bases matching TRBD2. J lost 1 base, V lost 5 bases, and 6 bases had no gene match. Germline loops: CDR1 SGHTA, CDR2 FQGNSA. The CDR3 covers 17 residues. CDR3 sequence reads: CASSLGTSGGKSYEQYF. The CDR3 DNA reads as TGTGCCAGCAGCCTCGGGACTAGCGGGGGGAAATCCTACGAGCAGTACTTC.

The CDR3 region is CASSDPNQPQHF. Written as DNA, the CDR3 is TGTGCCAGCAGCGACCCAAATCAGCCCCAGCATTTT. The chain employs TRBV12-3 or TRBV12-4 and TRBJ1-5, with D uncertain. The CDR3 consists of 12 residues. The V end lost 6 bases, the J end lost 4 bases, and 7 bases lay between the germline ends.

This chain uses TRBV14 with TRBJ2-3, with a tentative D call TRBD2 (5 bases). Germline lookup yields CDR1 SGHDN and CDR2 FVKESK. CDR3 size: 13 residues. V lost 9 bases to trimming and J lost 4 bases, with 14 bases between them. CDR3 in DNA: TGTGCCAGTAGCTGGGCTAGCCCAGATACGCAGTATTTT. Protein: CASSWASPDTQYF.

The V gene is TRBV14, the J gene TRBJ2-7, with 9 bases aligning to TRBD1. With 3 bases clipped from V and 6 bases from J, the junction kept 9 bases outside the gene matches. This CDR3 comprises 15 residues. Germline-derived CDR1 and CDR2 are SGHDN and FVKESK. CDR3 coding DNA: TGTGCCAGCAGCCAGCCGGGACAGGGTCGGAGCGAGCAGTACTTC. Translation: CASSQPGQGRSEQYF.

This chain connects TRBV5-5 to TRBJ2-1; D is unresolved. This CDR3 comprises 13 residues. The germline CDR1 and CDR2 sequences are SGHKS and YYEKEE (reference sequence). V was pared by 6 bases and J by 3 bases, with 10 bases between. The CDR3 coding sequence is TGTGCCAGCAAGGACCCTTACTACAATGAGCAGTTCTTC. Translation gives CASKDPYYNEQFF. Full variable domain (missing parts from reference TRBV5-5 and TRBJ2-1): DAGVTQSPTHLIKTRGQQVTLRCSPISGHKSVSWYQQVLGQGPQFIFQYYEKEERGRGNFPDRFSARQFPNYSSELNVNALLLGDSALYLCASKDPYYNEQFFGPGTRLTVL.

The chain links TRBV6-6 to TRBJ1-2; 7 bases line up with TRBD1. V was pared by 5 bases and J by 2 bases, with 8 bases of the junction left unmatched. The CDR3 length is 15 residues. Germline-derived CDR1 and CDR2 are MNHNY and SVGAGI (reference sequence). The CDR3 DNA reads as TGTGCCAGCAGTCCATGGACAGGCCCCAACTATGGCTACACCTTC. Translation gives CASSPWTGPNYGYTF.

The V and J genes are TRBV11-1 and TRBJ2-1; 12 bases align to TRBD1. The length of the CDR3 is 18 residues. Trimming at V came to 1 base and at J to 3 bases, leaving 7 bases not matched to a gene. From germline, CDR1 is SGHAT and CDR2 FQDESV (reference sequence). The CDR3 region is CASSLEGGQGAYYNEQFF. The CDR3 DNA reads TGTGCCAGCAGCTTAGAGGGGGGACAGGGGGCTTACTACAATGAGCAGTTCTTC.

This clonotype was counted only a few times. The CDR3: CASRETGNGYTF. The CDR3 coding sequence is TGTGCCAGCAGAGAGACAGGGAATGGCTACACCTTC. The gene calls are TRBV5-6 and TRBJ1-2; 7 bases are a match to TRBD1. The J segment lost 6 bases and the V segment lost 5 bases, leaving 4 bases of the junction unmatched. This CDR3 comprises 12 residues. In germline, CDR1 is SGHDT, CDR2 YYEEEE.

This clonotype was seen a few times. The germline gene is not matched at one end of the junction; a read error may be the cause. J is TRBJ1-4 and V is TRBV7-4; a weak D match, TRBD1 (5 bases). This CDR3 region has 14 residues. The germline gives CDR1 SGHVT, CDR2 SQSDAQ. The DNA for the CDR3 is TGCCGCACCGAGAGGGGAACAACTAATGAAAAACTGTTTTTT. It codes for CRTERGTTNEKLFF.

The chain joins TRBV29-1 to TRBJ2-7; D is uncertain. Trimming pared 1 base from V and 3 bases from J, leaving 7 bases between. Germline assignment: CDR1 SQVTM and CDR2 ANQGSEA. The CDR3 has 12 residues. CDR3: CSVEGTDYEQYF. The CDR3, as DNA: TGCAGCGTTGAAGGTACAGACTACGAGCAGTACTTC.

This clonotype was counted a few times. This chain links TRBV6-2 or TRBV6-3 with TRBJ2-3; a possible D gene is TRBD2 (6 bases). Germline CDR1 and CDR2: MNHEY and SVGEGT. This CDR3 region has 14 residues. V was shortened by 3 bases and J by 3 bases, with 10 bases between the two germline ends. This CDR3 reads CASSYLAWTDTQYF. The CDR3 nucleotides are TGTGCCAGCAGTTATCTAGCGTGGACAGATACGCAGTATTTT.

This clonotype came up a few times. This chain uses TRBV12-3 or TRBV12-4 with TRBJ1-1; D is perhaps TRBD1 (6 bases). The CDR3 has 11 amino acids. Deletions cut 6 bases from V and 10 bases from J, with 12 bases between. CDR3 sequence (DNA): TGTGCCAGCAGGGACAGCGACGTAGCTTTCTTT. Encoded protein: CASRDSDVAFF.

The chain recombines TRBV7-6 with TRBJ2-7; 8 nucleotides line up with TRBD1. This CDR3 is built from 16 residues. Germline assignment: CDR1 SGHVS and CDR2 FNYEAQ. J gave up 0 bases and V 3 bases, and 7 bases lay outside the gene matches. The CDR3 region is CASSFATGASSYEQYF. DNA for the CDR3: TGTGCCAGCAGCTTCGCGACAGGGGCGTCCTCCTACGAGCAGTACTTC. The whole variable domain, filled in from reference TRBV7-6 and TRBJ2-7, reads GAGVSQSPRYKVTKRGQDVALRCDPISGHVSLYWYRQALGQGPEFLTYFNYEAQQDKSGLPNDRFSAERPEGSISTLTIQRTEQRDSAMYRCASSFATGASSYEQYFGPGTRLTVT.

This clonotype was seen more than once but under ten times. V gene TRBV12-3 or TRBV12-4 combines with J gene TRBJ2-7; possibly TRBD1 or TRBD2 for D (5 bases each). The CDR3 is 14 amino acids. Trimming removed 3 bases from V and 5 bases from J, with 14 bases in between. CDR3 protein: CASSLGRALDEQYF. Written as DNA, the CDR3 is TGTGCCAGCAGTTTGGGACGGGCCTTGGACGAGCAGTACTTC.

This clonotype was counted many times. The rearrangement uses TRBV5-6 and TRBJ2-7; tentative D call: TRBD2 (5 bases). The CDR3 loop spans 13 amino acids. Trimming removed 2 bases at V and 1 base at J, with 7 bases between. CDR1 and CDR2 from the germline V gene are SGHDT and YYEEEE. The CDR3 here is CASSFGDSYEQYF. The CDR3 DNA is TGTGCCAGCAGCTTCGGGGATTCCTACGAGCAGTACTTC. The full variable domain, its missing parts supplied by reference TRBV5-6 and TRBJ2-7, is DAGVTQSPTHLIKTRGQQVTLRCSPKSGHDTVSWYQQALGQGPQFIFQYYEEEERQRGNFPDRFSGHQFPNYSSELNVNALLLGDSALYLCASSFGDSYEQYFGPGTRLTVT.

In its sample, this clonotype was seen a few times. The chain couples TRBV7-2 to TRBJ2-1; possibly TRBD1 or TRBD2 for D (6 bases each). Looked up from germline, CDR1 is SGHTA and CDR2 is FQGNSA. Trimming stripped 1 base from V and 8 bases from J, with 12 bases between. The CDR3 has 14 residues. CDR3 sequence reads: CASSLEGGWDEQFF. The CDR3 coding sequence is TGTGCCAGCAGCTTAGAGGGGGGCTGGGATGAGCAGTTCTTC. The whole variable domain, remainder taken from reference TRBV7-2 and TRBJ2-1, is GAGVSQSPSNKVTEKGKDVELRCDPISGHTALYWYRQSLGQGLEFLIYFQGNSAPDKSGLPSDRFSAERTGGSVSTLTIQRTQQEDSAVYLCASSLEGGWDEQFFGPGTRLTVL.

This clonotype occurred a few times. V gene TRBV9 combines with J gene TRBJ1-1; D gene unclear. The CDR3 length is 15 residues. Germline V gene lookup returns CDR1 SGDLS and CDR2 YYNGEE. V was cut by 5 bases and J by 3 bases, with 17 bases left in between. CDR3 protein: CASSPSIRLDTEAFF. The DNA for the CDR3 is TGTGCCAGCAGTCCCTCGATCAGGTTGGACACTGAAGCTTTCTTT.